The 9 T cell receptor beta chains in this list originate from one sample, sequenced in a study of blood T cell repertoires in COVID-19. Here immunoSEQ multiplex PCR was the method, and the copy in TCRdb shows in-frame clones only, minus some. The table shows some 190,000 clones, with more than 75% occurring only once. Material for sequencing was peripheral blood. The receptors were gathered from a human donor in a cohort sampled during active COVID-19.

V is TRBV19 and J is TRBJ1-3, with D uncertain. Germline CDR1 reads LNHDA; CDR2 reads SQIVND (reference sequence). The CDR3 has 16 residues. Trimming pared 4 bases from V and 0 bases from J, leaving 13 bases between. The CDR3 region has the DNA TGTGCCAGTAGTAAAGTGGTGGGCTTCTCTGGAAACACCATATATTTT. Its protein product is CASSKVVGFSGNTIYF. Complete variable domain (other parts from reference TRBV19 and TRBJ1-3): DGGITQSPKYLFRKEGQNVTLSCEQNLNHDAMYWYRQDPGQGLRLIYYSQIVNDFQKGDIAEGYSVSREKKESFPLTVTSAQKNPTAFYLCASSKVVGFSGNTIYFGEGSWLTVV.

With regard to this clone: Sequence at one end of the junction differs from germline and may be a read error. This chain uses TRBV20-1 with TRBJ2-3, with a tentative D call TRBD2 (6 bases). CDR1 and CDR2 (germline): DFQATT, SNEGSKA (reference sequence). This CDR3 has 14 amino acids. CDR3 loop: CSSSPSANTDTQYF. CDR3 nucleotides: TGCAGTTCTAGTCCTAGCGCTAACACAGATACGCAGTATTTT.

The rearrangement uses TRBV5-4 and TRBJ2-1; TRBD1 might be the D (6 bases). Trimming removed 6 bases at V and 1 base at J, with 14 bases between. The CDR3 totals 15 residues. Germline lookup yields CDR1 SGHNT and CDR2 YYREEE (reference sequence). The CDR3 reads CASKNQDRSYNEQFF. CDR3 coding DNA: TGTGCCAGCAAAAATCAGGACAGATCCTACAATGAGCAGTTCTTC. The variable domain in full, with the rest retrieved from reference TRBV5-4 and TRBJ2-1, is ETGVTQSPTHLIKTRGQQVTLRCSSQSGHNTVSWYQQALGQGPQFIFQYYREEENGRGNFPPRFSGLQFPNYSSELNVNALELDDSALYLCASKNQDRSYNEQFFGPGTRLTVL.

The chain links TRBV7-9 to TRBJ2-7, with TRBD1 matching 9 bases. After removal of 2 bases from V and 7 bases from J, the junction contained 6 bases not matched to a gene. The CDR3 runs 14 residues. Germline assignment: CDR1 SEHNR and CDR2 FQNEAQ (reference sequence). CDR3 region: CASSLRDRAGEQYF. The CDR3, as DNA: TGTGCCAGCAGCTTACGGGACAGGGCTGGTGAGCAGTACTTC.

V is TRBV5-5 and J is TRBJ2-5; D not resolved. Germline V CDR1 and CDR2: SGHKS, YYEKEE (reference sequence). V was trimmed by 1 base and J by 1 base, leaving 11 bases between them. This CDR3 region has 15 residues. CDR3 in DNA: TGTGCCAGCAGCTTGACGGCTAGAATCCAAGAGACCCAGTACTTC. It specifies CASSLTARIQETQYF.

This chain links TRBV11-2 with TRBJ2-7; 7 nucleotides agree with TRBD1. CDR3 length: 14 residues. Germline assignment: CDR1 SGHAT and CDR2 FQNNGV. Trimming removed 5 bases from V and 0 bases from J; junction bases left unmatched: 4. CDR3 coding DNA: TGTGCCAGCAGCCAGGGACAGCTCTCCTACGAGCAGTACTTC. Translated, it gives CASSQGQLSYEQYF.

The rearrangement joins TRBV6-6 to TRBJ2-1; 8 bases are a match to TRBD1. With 0 bases clipped from V and 6 bases from J, the junction kept 4 bases outside the gene matches. The CDR3 runs 15 residues. Germline loops: CDR1 MNHNY, CDR2 SVGAGI (reference sequence). In DNA form, the CDR3 reads TGTGCCAGCAGTTACTCCGGACAGGGCGGCAATGAGCAGTTCTTC. Its translation: CASSYSGQGGNEQFF.

The chain carries TRBV3-1 (or the pseudogene TRBV3-2) and TRBJ2-3; 7 bases line up with TRBD2. The CDR3 covers 14 residues. CDR1 and CDR2 (germline): LGHDT, YNNKEL (reference sequence). Trimming removed 8 bases from V and 4 bases from J; junction bases left unmatched: 9. The CDR3 sequence: CASSRGLGPDTQYF. The CDR3 nucleotides read TGTGCCAGCTCTAGAGGACTAGGCCCAGATACGCAGTATTTT.

The chain joins TRBV6-5 to TRBJ1-2, with D uncertain. The CDR3 is 13 amino acids. Trimming pared 7 bases from V and 8 bases from J, leaving 17 bases between. Germline loops: CDR1 MNHEY, CDR2 SVGAGI. The CDR3 loop is CASTAGNRRGYTF. The CDR3 bases are TGTGCCAGCACTGCGGGGAACCGAAGGGGCTACACCTTC.